This T cell receptor (beta chain) was identified during a study of OX40 agonist ivuxolimab in advanced cancers. About the research overall: Patients received ivuxolimab, an agonistic anti-OX40 (CD134) antibody.

To note about this clone: Its antigen is still unknown.

Only in-frame clones appear in the TCRdb table, and some are missing; sequencing was by immunoSEQ multiplex PCR. The sample yields about 68,000 clones, around 84% seen once. Overall study results and limits: Among the nonresponders, some also had low normalized T-cell clonal expansion.

The sample consisted of CD4+ or CD8+ T cells sorted from blood, taken in a trial of the OX40 agonist ivuxolimab. The receptor was isolated from an adult with an advanced solid tumor such as melanoma, head and neck, liver or kidney cancer.

The DNA of the CDR3 is TGCGCCAGCAGCTTGCAAGCGGGACCCATCTCCTACGAGCAGTACTTC. This gives the protein CASSLQAGPISYEQYF. The chain links TRBV5-1 to TRBJ2-7; TRBD2 matches at 7 bases. CDR3 length: 16 amino acids. In germline, CDR1 is SGHRS, CDR2 YFSETQ. The J segment lost 0 bases and the V segment lost 1 base, leaving 7 bases of the junction unmatched. Full variable domain (outside the CDR3, taken from reference TRBV5-1 and TRBJ2-7): KAGVTQTPRYLIKTRGQQVTLSCSPISGHRSVSWYQQTPGQGLQFLFEYFSETQRNKGNFPGRFSGRQFSNSRSEMNVSTLELGDSALYLCASSLQAGPISYEQYFGPGTRLTVT.